Shown below are 12 T cell receptor beta chains from a single sample sequenced in a study of OX40 agonist ivuxolimab in advanced cancers. Sequencing used immunoSEQ multiplex PCR; TCRdb keeps in-frame clones, though not all of them. Of 60,000 to 75,000 clones detected, 85% to 95% appear once; the ten largest clones hold 1% to 1.2%. Source: CD4+ or CD8+ T cells sorted from blood, taken in a trial of the OX40 agonist ivuxolimab. These receptors all stem from an adult with an advanced solid tumor such as melanoma, head and neck, liver or kidney cancer.

This sequence joins TRBV4-2 and TRBJ2-2; TRBD2 aligns across 11 bases. The CDR3 is 16 residues long. After removal of 3 bases from V and 5 bases from J, the junction contained 5 bases not matched to a gene. CDR1 LGHNA and CDR2 YNFKEQ come from the germline V gene. CDR3 sequence: CASSQELAGDTGELFF. The CDR3 nucleotides read TGTGCCAGCAGCCAGGAACTAGCGGGAGATACCGGGGAGCTGTTTTTT.

This chain joins TRBV2 and TRBJ1-1, with D perhaps TRBD1 (6 bases). V was clipped by 5 bases and J by 6 bases, with 16 bases between them. The CDR3 is 14 residues long. Germline CDR1 SNHLY, CDR2 FYNNEI. CDR3 DNA sequence: TGTGCCAGCAGTACACAGGGTAGAGGGGCTGAAGCTTTCTTT. Its protein product is CASSTQGRGAEAFF. The full variable domain, its missing parts supplied by reference TRBV2 and TRBJ1-1, is EPEVTQTPSHQVTQMGQEVILRCVPISNHLYFYWYRQILGQKVEFLVSFYNNEISEKSEIFDDQFSVERPDGSNFTLKIRSTKLEDSAMYFCASSTQGRGAEAFFGQGTRLTVV.

This chain connects TRBV9 to TRBJ2-2, with TRBD2 identical over 7 bases. This CDR3 spans 14 amino acids. CDR1 is SGDLS, CDR2 YYNGEE, per germline. V trimming: 3 bases; J trimming: 5 bases; junction bases outside the gene matches: 4. In DNA form, the CDR3 reads TGTGCCAGCAGCGGCGGGAGTGGGACCGGGGAGCTGTTTTTT. The encoded protein is CASSGGSGTGELFF.

Notes on this clone: Other DNA sequences in the same sample also yield this CDR3. The rearrangement links TRBV5-1 to TRBJ2-3; TRBD1 agrees at 8 bases. The germline V gene has CDR1 SGHRS and CDR2 YFSETQ. Trimming removed 1 base from V and 0 bases from J; junction bases left unmatched: 1. This CDR3 contains 15 residues. The CDR3: CASSLQGASTDTQYF. CDR3 in DNA: TGCGCCAGCAGCTTGCAGGGGGCCAGCACAGATACGCAGTATTTT.

V and J are TRBV5-1 and TRBJ2-1; D may be TRBD1 or TRBD2 (5 bases each). This CDR3 spans 14 amino acids. Germline V gives CDR1 SGHRS, CDR2 YFSETQ. Trimming took off 5 bases at V and 0 bases at J, with 9 bases between the two ends. Here the CDR3 reads CASRPGSSYNEQFF. The CDR3 DNA reads TGCGCCAGCAGGCCAGGGAGCTCCTACAATGAGCAGTTCTTC.

J is TRBJ2-3 and V is TRBV30; tentative D call: TRBD1 (6 bases). CDR3 size: 13 residues. Germline lookup yields CDR1 GTSNPN and CDR2 SVGIG (reference sequence). V was pared by 2 bases and J by 4 bases, with 10 bases between. CDR3 nucleotide sequence: TGTGCCTGGAGTACAGGGATCTCAGATACGCAGTATTTT. Its translation is CAWSTGISDTQYF.

The sample holds one count of this clone. DNA of the CDR3: TGTGCCAGCTCACCACCGGGACAGGGCGGCTACACCTTC. Translating gives CASSPPGQGGYTF. The V call is TRBV18, the J call TRBJ1-2; 9 bases are shared with TRBD1. Germline trimming cut 0 bases from V and 8 bases from J; bases unmatched to any gene: 1. Looked up from germline, CDR1 is KGHSH and CDR2 is LQKENI. CDR3 length: 13 residues. Drawing the rest from reference TRBV18 and TRBJ1-2, the complete variable domain is NAGVMQNPRHLVRRRGQEARLRCSPMKGHSHVYWYRQLPEEGLKFMVYLQKENIIDESGMPKERFSAEFPKEGPSILRIQQVVRGDSAAYFCASSPPGQGGYTFGSGTRLTVV.

V is TRBV5-1 and J is TRBJ1-3, with D maybe TRBD1 (6 bases). This CDR3 contains 16 residues. Trimming removed 4 bases from V and 2 bases from J, with 16 bases in between. Germline lookup yields CDR1 SGHRS and CDR2 YFSETQ. The CDR3 DNA sequence: TGCGCCAGCAGCGCCGGGTGGGGGGCGACTGGAAACACCATATATTTT. Translation gives CASSAGWGATGNTIYF.

The chain links TRBV19 to TRBJ2-7; TRBD1 agrees at 7 bases. Germline lookup yields CDR1 LNHDA and CDR2 SQIVND (reference sequence). The CDR3 has 13 residues. With V trimmed by 10 bases and J by 4 bases, 10 bases remained unmatched. The CDR3 loop is CATGDRERYEQYF. The DNA of the CDR3 is TGTGCCACTGGTGACAGGGAACGTTACGAGCAGTACTTC.

This clone was recorded once. V gene TRBV27 combines with J gene TRBJ1-5; D gene ambiguous. The V end was cut by 5 bases, the J end by 0 bases, with 14 bases between. Germline V gene sequence: CDR1 MNHEY, CDR2 SMNVEV (reference sequence). The CDR3 is made up of 16 amino acids. CDR3 nucleotide sequence: TGTGCCAGCAGTCCCGCCGATTGGTATAGCAATCAGCCCCAGCATTTT. As protein: CASSPADWYSNQPQHF.

The chain employs TRBV5-5 and TRBJ2-7, with TRBD2 as a possible D gene (5 bases). V was shortened by 2 bases and J by 6 bases, with 12 bases between the two germline ends. The CDR3 is made up of 13 amino acids. Germline CDR1 reads SGHKS; CDR2 reads YYEKEE (reference sequence). CDR3: CASSFGISREQYF. The CDR3 DNA reads as TGTGCCAGCAGCTTCGGGATTAGTCGCGAGCAGTACTTC.

V usage is TRBV30 and J usage is TRBJ2-7; TRBD1 agrees at 7 bases. The CDR3 has 14 residues. Germline V lookup: CDR1 GTSNPN, CDR2 SVGIG (reference sequence). Trimming removed 5 bases from V and 6 bases from J; junction bases left unmatched: 13. In DNA form, the CDR3 reads TGTGCCTGGGGAATACAGGGGAGTGTCGGCGAGCAGTACTTC. Protein product: CAWGIQGSVGEQYF.